This record concerns one T cell receptor (beta chain) sequence. This entry comes from a study of PD-L1 blockade in urothelial cancer. For the study at large: A median blood sample held 141,255 T cells and more than 80,000 unique TCRs.

The CDR3 totals 15 residues. Germline assignment: CDR1 MNHNS and CDR2 SASEGT. Deletions cut 5 bases from V and 4 bases from J, with 18 bases between. Some clones are missing from TCRdb's copy, which holds only in-frame ones; the method was immunoSEQ multiplex PCR. Among some 100,000 clones listed, about 90% were seen once. The number of samples from each patient was between 1 and 8, taken pretreatment and on-treatment. The chain carries TRBV6-1 and TRBJ2-7, with D possibly being TRBD1 (6 bases). This clonotype was sampled from a woman of 80 years or more with urothelial cancer. The material sequenced was PBMCs, taken around atezolizumab (anti-PD-L1) treatment. The CDR3 protein is CASSPPRAGVYEQYF. The CDR3 nucleotides read TGTGCCAGCAGTCCTCCACGGGCAGGGGTATACGAGCAGTACTTC.